This T cell receptor beta chain appears in the sequencing data of a study of T cell repertoires in cytomegalovirus infection. Study-level information: Recently described HLA-C-restricted plus well-studied HLA-B-restricted CMV epitopes were used. Overall study findings and caveats: The ex vivo response was dominated by HLA-C-restricted CMV-specific TCR beta clonotypes.

This clonotype was recorded at least ten times. As yet, its antigen is unknown. This CDR3 comprises 15 residues. V lost 2 bases, J lost 4 bases, and 4 bases stayed unmatched. TCRdb reprocessed the reads via MiXCR and lists one record per CDR3 protein. The profile covers 80,000 or so distinct CDR3 sequences, with about 24% appearing a single time and roughly 50% taken by the ten largest. The TCR comes from a human donor in good health (CMV status not recorded). Some clones in this sample may be carry-over from other donors' samples. Sequenced here: CD8+ T cells from cultured PBMCs, sampled from culture after CMV antigen stimulation. The V gene is TRBV12-3 or TRBV12-4, the J gene TRBJ2-7; 11 nucleotides line up with TRBD2. CDR3 amino acids: CASSLSSSGGYEQYF. Here the CDR3 DNA reads TGTGCCAGCAGTTTATCGTCTAGCGGGGGGTACGAGCAGTACTTC.